These 20 T cell receptor beta chains originate from one sample sequenced in a study of T cells after posttransplantation cyclophosphamide (dated by TCRdb to 2016 to 2018). Libraries were prepared through the immunoSEQ multiplex PCR assay. Held by TCRdb, this immuneACCESS table contains in-frame sequences only and omits some clones. Under half of the omission traces to an unresolved V gene where checked; the cause of the rest is unknown. Across this sample, approximately 35,000 clones were tabulated and none appeared just once. The ten largest make up approximately 4.8% of the sample. Sequencing used PBMCs. The receptors were gathered from a woman in her 30s in good health and a related stem cell transplant donor.

This clone was counted many times. The chain recombines TRBV12-3 or TRBV12-4 with TRBJ1-1; unclear D gene. V was clipped by 3 bases and J by 1 base, with 9 bases between them. The CDR3 length is 14 residues. The CDR3 DNA reads TGTGCCAGCAGTTTTTACACCGAGAACACTGAAGCTTTCTTT. It codes for CASSFYTENTEAFF.

This clone qualifies as large. The genes are TRBV6-2 or TRBV6-3 and TRBJ2-3, with D possibly TRBD2 on 5 matching bases. Germline CDR1 MNHEY, CDR2 SVGEGT. The V end lost 2 bases, the J end lost 6 bases, and 9 bases lay between the germline ends. The CDR3 extends over 13 amino acids. The CDR3 spells CASSYDYGDTQYF. CDR3 DNA: TGTGCCAGCAGTTACGACTACGGGGATACGCAGTATTTT.

This clone was observed many times. The chain combines TRBV11-2 with TRBJ2-1; 11 bases map to TRBD2. Losses at the gene ends were 5 bases for V and 10 bases for J; bases not matched to a gene: 10. The CDR3 is made up of 15 amino acids. Germline lookup yields CDR1 SGHAT and CDR2 FQNNGV. CDR3 DNA sequence: TGTGCCAGCAGCCTTGGGGTAGCGGGGGGGGAAGAGCAGTTCTTC. This codes for CASSLGVAGGEEQFF.

A few counts support this clone. The chain joins TRBV5-1 to TRBJ2-7; 8 bases line up with TRBD1. From germline, CDR1 is SGHRS and CDR2 YFSETQ. With V trimmed by 6 bases and J by 4 bases, 6 bases remained unmatched. The CDR3 is 13 amino acids. CDR3 amino acids: CASKRTGKYEQYF. The CDR3 DNA sequence: TGCGCCAGCAAACGGACAGGGAAGTACGAGCAGTACTTC.

This clone was observed a handful of times. The CDR3 DNA reads TGTGCCACCAGTGATGGACAGGGCGGCAATCAGCCCCAGCATTTT. Amino acid sequence: CATSDGQGGNQPQHF. The rearrangement links TRBV24-1 to TRBJ1-5, with 8 nucleotides matching TRBD1. Trimming removed 3 bases from V and 2 bases from J; junction bases left unmatched: 2. This CDR3 is 15 amino acids long. Germline CDR1 reads KGHDR; CDR2 reads SFDVKD.

In its sample, this clone was seen a few times. The chain carries TRBV5-5 and TRBJ1-2, with 7 bases that match TRBD1. With 4 bases clipped from V and 6 bases from J, the junction kept 12 bases outside the gene matches. Per the germline V gene, CDR1 is SGHKS and CDR2 is YYEKEE (reference sequence). This CDR3 has 15 residues. This CDR3 reads CASSDSLTGRDGYTF. The DNA for the CDR3 is TGTGCCAGCAGCGATTCCTTGACAGGGCGCGATGGCTACACCTTC.

This clone was counted at least ten times. Here the CDR3 DNA reads TGCGCCAGCAGCCTTGACCGGGACAGGGGCCACGAGCAGTACTTC. It yields the protein CASSLDRDRGHEQYF. This chain uses TRBV4-1 with TRBJ2-7; 10 bases map to TRBD1. Germline loops: CDR1 MGHRA, CDR2 YSYEKL. Germline trimming cut 4 bases from V and 5 bases from J; bases unmatched to any gene: 8. This CDR3 is built from 15 residues.

In this sample, this clone turned up many times. The chain carries TRBV19 and TRBJ1-2; possible D gene TRBD1, 6 bases. The germline V gene has CDR1 LNHDA and CDR2 SQIVND (reference sequence). V was pared by 4 bases and J by 4 bases, with 19 bases between. This CDR3 has 16 amino acids. The DNA of the CDR3 is TGTGCCAGTAGTACCTCCGGGACACCGGCCGGCTATGGCTACACCTTC. Protein product: CASSTSGTPAGYGYTF.

This clone was seen ten or more times. For the CDR3, the DNA is TGTGCCAGTAGTATCCAAGACAGGGCTGGAAACACCATATATTTT. Protein product: CASSIQDRAGNTIYF. J is TRBJ1-3 and V is TRBV19; 7 nucleotides match TRBD1. The CDR3 has 15 amino acids. Trimming at V came to 3 bases and at J to 2 bases, leaving 4 bases not matched to a gene. Germline CDR1 LNHDA, CDR2 SQIVND (reference sequence).

This clone was recorded at least ten times. The chain uses TRBV28 and TRBJ1-2; D ambiguous. The V end was cut by 6 bases, the J end by 4 bases, with 18 bases between. Germline CDR1 is MDHEN and CDR2 is SYDVKM. The CDR3 runs 15 residues. CDR3 sequence reads: CASRHYLRSFYGYTF. The CDR3 DNA follows: TGTGCCAGCAGACACTATCTCCGGAGCTTCTATGGCTACACCTTC.

This clone was counted at least ten times. The gene calls are TRBV6-2 or TRBV6-3 and TRBJ1-5, with D perhaps TRBD1 (5 bases). V lost 10 bases to trimming and J lost 6 bases, with 13 bases between them. This CDR3 is built from 12 residues. CDR1 and CDR2 from the germline V gene are MNHEY and SVGEGT. CDR3 sequence reads: CATQGTVQPQHF. The CDR3 coding sequence is TGTGCCACTCAGGGTACCGTTCAGCCCCAGCATTTT.

This chain joins TRBV12-3 or TRBV12-4 and TRBJ2-2; 11 nucleotides line up with TRBD2. This CDR3 region has 18 residues. The V gene end was trimmed by 11 bases and the J gene end by 7 bases; junction bases not matched to a gene: 21. The CDR3 loop is CAVVATSGTPWEGGELFF. DNA of the CDR3: TGTGCCGTAGTCGCGACTAGCGGGACTCCCTGGGAGGGCGGGGAGCTGTTTTTT.

This clone has ten or more counts. This chain joins TRBV9 and TRBJ2-1, with TRBD2 identical over 10 bases. This CDR3 has 17 amino acids. Germline trimming cut 1 base from V and 0 bases from J; bases unmatched to any gene: 4. CDR1 and CDR2 from the germline V gene are SGDLS and YYNGEE. This CDR3 reads CASSVWSGGASYNEQFF. The CDR3 bases are TGTGCCAGCAGCGTATGGAGCGGGGGGGCCTCCTACAATGAGCAGTTCTTC. Full variable domain (remainder filled in from reference TRBV9 and TRBJ2-1): DSGVTQTPKHLITATGQRVTLRCSPRSGDLSVYWYQQSLDQGLQFLIQYYNGEERAKGNILERFSAQQFPDLHSELNLSSLELGDSALYFCASSVWSGGASYNEQFFGPGTRLTVL.

In its sample, this clone was seen a few times. V gene TRBV30 combines with J gene TRBJ1-6; 7 nucleotides agree with TRBD1. Germline CDR1 and CDR2: GTSNPN and SVGIG (reference sequence). The ends lost 3 bases at V and 3 bases at J; junction bases unmatched: 2. The length of the CDR3 is 14 residues. This CDR3 is CAWSGTVYNSPLHF. In DNA form, the CDR3 reads TGTGCCTGGAGCGGGACAGTCTATAATTCACCCCTCCACTTT. Complete variable domain (other parts from reference TRBV30 and TRBJ1-6): SQTIHQWPATLVQPVGSPLSLECTVEGTSNPNLYWYRQAAGRGLQLLFYSVGIGQISSEVPQNLSASRPQDRQFILSSKKLLLSDSGFYLCAWSGTVYNSPLHFGNGTRLTVT.

This clone was picked up many times. The V call is TRBV19, the J call TRBJ2-2; possibly TRBD1 for D (5 bases). The germline V and J ends were trimmed by 7 bases and 2 bases, with 11 bases remaining between them. The germline gives CDR1 LNHDA, CDR2 SQIVND (reference sequence). The CDR3 is 14 residues long. Here the CDR3 reads CASKGQGNTGELFF. CDR3 coding DNA: TGTGCCAGTAAAGGTCAGGGTAACACCGGGGAGCTGTTTTTT.

This clone has at least ten counts. CDR3 nucleotides: TGCGCCAGCAGCCAAGGACAGGGGCGGAATGAGCAGTTCTTC. Its protein is CASSQGQGRNEQFF. J is TRBJ2-1 and V is TRBV4-1; 8 bases are a match to TRBD1. V shed 1 base and J 7 bases; nucleotides not matched to a gene: 3. The CDR3 spans 14 residues. The germline V gene encodes CDR1 MGHRA and CDR2 YSYEKL.

This clone was observed many times. This sequence joins TRBV7-2 and TRBJ2-7; a weak D match, TRBD1 (5 bases). The CDR3 has 14 amino acids. Germline V gives CDR1 SGHTA, CDR2 FQGNSA. V lost 0 bases and J lost 4, with 10 bases in between. CDR3 sequence reads: CASSLAWTKYEQYF. In nucleotides, the CDR3 is TGTGCCAGCAGCTTAGCGTGGACAAAGTACGAGCAGTACTTC.

This clone was recorded many times. This rearrangement joins TRBV19 to TRBJ1-5; D is uncertain. V gave up 6 bases and J gave up 2 bases, with 14 bases separating them. Per germline, CDR1 LNHDA and CDR2 SQIVND (reference sequence). This CDR3 contains 15 residues. The CDR3 loop reads CASRPQLGGNQPQHF. CDR3 in DNA: TGTGCCAGTAGGCCGCAGCTGGGCGGCAATCAGCCCCAGCATTTT.

This clone turned up a few times. The V gene is TRBV5-4, the J gene TRBJ2-5; 7 bases match TRBD1. V trimming: 4 bases; J trimming: 1 base; junction bases outside the gene matches: 4. The CDR3 has 14 residues. Germline values: CDR1 SGHNT, CDR2 YYREEE (reference sequence). The CDR3 sequence is CASSPGQAQETQYF. The CDR3 DNA sequence: TGTGCCAGCAGCCCCGGACAGGCCCAAGAGACCCAGTACTTC.

The table lists this clone with many counts. The chain has TRBV4-2 and TRBJ1-6; perhaps TRBD1 as D (6 bases). The CDR3 totals 19 residues. V lost 1 base and J lost 5, with 21 bases in between. Per the germline V gene, CDR1 is LGHNA and CDR2 is YNFKEQ. The CDR3: CASSQGTGFFPSDNSPLHF. CDR3 nucleotide sequence: TGTGCCAGCAGCCAAGGTACAGGGTTCTTCCCTTCGGATAATTCACCCCTCCACTTT.